The next 7 T cell receptor beta chains were all read from a single sample in a study of T cell repertoires in cytomegalovirus infection. The antigens these receptors bind are not known. TCRdb processed the reads anew with MiXCR; each CDR3 protein has one entry. The sample yields hundreds of thousands of distinct CDR3 sequences, less than 40% seen once. The sequencing used cultured CD8+ T cells from PBMCs, collected from culture after CMV antigen stimulation. These TCRs come from a human donor in good health (CMV status not recorded). Some clones in this sample may be carry-over from other donors' samples.

This clonotype has just one count. This chain joins TRBV28 and TRBJ1-1; no firm D call. The germline CDR1 and CDR2 sequences are MDHEN and SYDVKM. Trimming shortened V by 8 bases and J by 1 base, and 17 bases separated the two germline ends. The CDR3 is 15 residues long. CDR3 region: CASAPSGPGNTEAFF. DNA for the CDR3: TGTGCCAGCGCCCCCTCGGGCCCAGGGAACACTGAAGCTTTCTTT.

The V gene is TRBV7-3, the J gene TRBJ2-2, with 11 positions matching TRBD2. V lost 2 bases to trimming and J lost 5 bases; unmatched junction nucleotides: 7. Germline assignment: CDR1 SGHTA and CDR2 FQGTGA. CDR3 length: 17 amino acids. This chain's CDR3 is CASSLHIAGGPTGELFF. Written as DNA, the CDR3 is TGTGCCAGCAGCTTACACATAGCGGGGGGGCCGACCGGGGAGCTGTTTTTT. Together with reference TRBV7-3 and TRBJ2-2, the CDR3 gives the full variable domain: GAGVSQTPSNKVTEKGKYVELRCDPISGHTALYWYRQSLGQGPEFLIYFQGTGAADDSGLPNDRFFAVRPEGSVSTLKIQRTERGDSAVYLCASSLHIAGGPTGELFFGEGSRLTVL.

This clonotype was observed a handful of times. The chain carries TRBV7-6 and TRBJ1-5; TRBD1 matches at 7 bases. After removal of 10 bases from V and 3 bases from J, the junction contained 9 bases not matched to a gene. Germline loops: CDR1 SGHVS, CDR2 FNYEAQ. The CDR3 spans 14 residues. CDR3 loop: CATSTGSANQPQHF. The CDR3, as DNA: TGTGCCACCTCGACAGGGAGCGCCAATCAGCCCCAGCATTTT.

As to this clonotype: A much more abundant neighbour one base away suggests this may be a read error. The rearrangement uses TRBV5-6 and TRBJ2-2, with unresolved D. V was cut by 5 bases and J by 4 bases, with 6 bases left in between. This CDR3 is built from 12 residues. Per the germline V gene, CDR1 is SGHDT and CDR2 is YYEEEE. CDR3 bases: TGTGCCAGCAGGGAGATCACCGGGGAGCTGTTTTTT. It codes for CASREITGELFF.

On this clonotype: This sequence may be a read error, since a much larger clone differs from it by one base. The chain recombines TRBV7-6 with TRBJ1-1; weak D call: TRBD1 (6 bases). The germline V and J ends were trimmed by 5 bases and 10 bases, with 29 bases remaining between them. Germline CDR1 and CDR2: SGHVS and FNYEAQ. The CDR3 consists of 17 residues. The CDR3 loop reads CASSPSGATEEALGAFF. CDR3 DNA sequence: TGTGCCAGCAGCCCCTCGGGGGCAACGGAAGAGGCCCTGGGAGCTTTCTTT.

This clonotype was picked up a small number of times. The chain joins TRBV20-1 to TRBJ2-3; 8 bases fit TRBD2. Germline V gene data show CDR1 as DFQATT and CDR2 as SNEGSKA (reference sequence). The length of the CDR3 is 20 residues. Trimming cost V 0 bases and J 0 bases; bases outside gene matches: 17. CDR3 bases: TGCAGTGCTAGAGATTTTCGTACGGGACTAGAATTGGAAAGCACAGATACGCAGTATTTT. Residues: CSARDFRTGLELESTDTQYF.

This clonotype was seen a handful of times. The chain's CDR3 is CASSSETGTGTYNEQFF. The DNA of the CDR3 is TGTGCCAGCAGCTCCGAAACCGGGACAGGGACCTACAATGAGCAGTTCTTC. The V gene is TRBV7-3, the J gene TRBJ2-1; 9 bases map to TRBD1. The CDR3 consists of 17 residues. Trimming took 4 bases from V and 2 from J; bases not matched to a gene: 9. In germline, CDR1 is SGHTA, CDR2 FQGTGA. The whole variable domain, remainder taken from reference TRBV7-3 and TRBJ2-1, is GAGVSQTPSNKVTEKGKYVELRCDPISGHTALYWYRQSLGQGPEFLIYFQGTGAADDSGLPNDRFFAVRPEGSVSTLKIQRTERGDSAVYLCASSSETGTGTYNEQFFGPGTRLTVL.